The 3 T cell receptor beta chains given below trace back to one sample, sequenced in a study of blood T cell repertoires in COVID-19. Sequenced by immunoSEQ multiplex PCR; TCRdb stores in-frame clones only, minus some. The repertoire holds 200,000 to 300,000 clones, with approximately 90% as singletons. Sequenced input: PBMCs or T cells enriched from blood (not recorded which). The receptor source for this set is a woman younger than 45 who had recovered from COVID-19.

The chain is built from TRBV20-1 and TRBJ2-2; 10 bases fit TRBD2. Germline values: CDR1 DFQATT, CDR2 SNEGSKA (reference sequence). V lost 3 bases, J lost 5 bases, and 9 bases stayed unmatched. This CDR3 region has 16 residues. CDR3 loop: CSASVLAGRATGELFF. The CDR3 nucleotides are TGCAGTGCTAGTGTACTAGCGGGGAGAGCAACCGGGGAGCTGTTTTTT.

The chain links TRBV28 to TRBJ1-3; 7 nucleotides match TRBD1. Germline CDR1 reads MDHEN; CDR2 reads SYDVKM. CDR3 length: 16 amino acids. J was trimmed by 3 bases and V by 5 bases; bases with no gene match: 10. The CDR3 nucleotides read TGTGCCAGCAGTCTTAAAACAGGGGCGGGTGGAAACACCATATATTTT. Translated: CASSLKTGAGGNTIYF. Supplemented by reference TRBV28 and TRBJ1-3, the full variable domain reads DVKVTQSSRYLVKRTGEKVFLECVQDMDHENMFWYRQDPGLGLRLIYFSYDVKMKEKGDIPEGYSVSREKKERFSLILESASTNQTSMYLCASSLKTGAGGNTIYFGEGSWLTVV.

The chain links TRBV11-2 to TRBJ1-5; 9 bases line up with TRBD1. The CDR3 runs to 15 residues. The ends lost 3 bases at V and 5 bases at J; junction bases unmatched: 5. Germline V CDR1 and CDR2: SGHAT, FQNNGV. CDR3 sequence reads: CASSLTGTGHQPQHF. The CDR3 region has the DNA TGTGCCAGCAGCTTGACCGGGACAGGGCATCAGCCCCAGCATTTT.